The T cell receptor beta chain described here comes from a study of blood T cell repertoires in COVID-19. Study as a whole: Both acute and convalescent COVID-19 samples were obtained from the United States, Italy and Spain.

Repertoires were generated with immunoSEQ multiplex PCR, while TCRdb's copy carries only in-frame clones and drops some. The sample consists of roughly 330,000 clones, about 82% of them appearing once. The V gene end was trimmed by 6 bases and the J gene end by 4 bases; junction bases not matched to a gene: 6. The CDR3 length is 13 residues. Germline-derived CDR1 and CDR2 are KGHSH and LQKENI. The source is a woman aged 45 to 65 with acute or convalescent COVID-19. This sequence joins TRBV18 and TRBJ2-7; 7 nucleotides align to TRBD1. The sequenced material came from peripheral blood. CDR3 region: CASSPGQEYEQYF. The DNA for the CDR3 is TGTGCCAGCTCCCCCGGACAGGAGTACGAGCAGTACTTC.